This T cell receptor beta chain was captured by sequencing in a study of T-cell reconstitution after alpha-beta-depleted transplantation in children. Points from the study as a whole: Once a year had passed after transplant, T-cell counts and diversity came mostly from newly produced T cells. For some patients, TCRbeta diversity was high at day 60 because of recipient T cells and thymic progenitors that survived. Reportedly, only several hundred clones from non-depleted graft cells drove alpha-beta T-cell counts at about two months.

Molecular barcoding with unique molecular identifiers was used for the TCRbeta library. One entry per CDR3 protein results from TCRdb running MiXCR on the PCR reads. The sample lists some 460,000 distinct CDR3 sequences; about a sixth were seen once. This clonotype was detected a few times. Its matching antigen is unknown. The germline V and J ends were trimmed by 6 bases and 5 bases, with 13 bases remaining between them. The germline gives CDR1 DFQATT, CDR2 SNEGSKA (reference sequence). The CDR3 runs 12 residues. The TCR was taken from a boy under three years old who had a stem cell transplant for Wiskott-Aldrich syndrome, so the T cells may come from the graft donor. The V gene is TRBV20-1, the J gene TRBJ2-5; TRBD2 might be the D (5 bases). The source material was PBMCs, mostly from graft donor cells, sampled 360 days after TCRalphabeta/CD19-depleted stem cell transplant. CDR3 protein: CSATRAPETQYF. The CDR3 region has the DNA TGCAGTGCAACGAGGGCCCCGGAGACCCAGTACTTC.